This T cell receptor (beta chain) was recorded in a study of radiation and T cells in renal cell carcinoma. The wider study: Nephrectomy followed 15 Gy stereotactic body radiation by 4 weeks.

Specified time point: baseline pretreatment blood. The treatment was: 15 Gy SBRT to primary tumor, nephrectomy 4 weeks later. Blood was sampled at baseline, 2 weeks and 4 weeks after SBRT. Sequencing was performed with immunoSEQ multiplex PCR; in TCRdb, only in-frame clones are kept and a portion is missing. The repertoire has approximately 90,000 clones, approximately 86% of them found once; the top ten carry 6.5% to 8.5%. This specimen consisted of blood, obtained from a patient whose treatment included radiotherapy and nephrectomy. The TCR originated in a man aged 45-60 years with renal cell carcinoma.

The chain's CDR3 is CAWDGGYGYTF. Written as DNA, the CDR3 is TGTGCCTGGGACGGGGGCTATGGCTACACCTTC. J is TRBJ1-2 and V is TRBV30; D possibly corresponds to TRBD1 (5 bases). V was pared by 5 bases and J by 4 bases, with 8 bases between. Germline-derived CDR1 and CDR2 are GTSNPN and SVGIG (reference sequence). The CDR3 has 11 residues.